These 31 T cell receptor beta chains were all obtained from the same sample, sequenced in a study of CD49a tissue-resident CD8 T cells in human skin. The assay was immunoSEQ multiplex PCR, and TCRdb's table has in-frame clones only and misses some. The profile covers more than 450 clones, with around 73% appearing a single time and 23% taken by the ten largest. The sequencing input was CD103- CD8+ T cells sorted from skin dermis. The receptors come from a human donor in good health.

The V call is TRBV28, the J call TRBJ2-7; TRBD1 aligns across 9 bases. V trimming: 5 bases; J trimming: 2 bases; junction bases outside the gene matches: 7. From germline, CDR1 is MDHEN and CDR2 SYDVKM. The CDR3 extends over 15 amino acids. The CDR3 DNA is TGTGCCAGCAGTGAATTCCGGGACAGGGCCTACGAGCAGTACTTC. Translating gives CASSEFRDRAYEQYF.

Only a few counts were recorded for this clone. The rearrangement links TRBV28 to TRBJ2-6; 9 bases match TRBD1. Germline V gene data show CDR1 as MDHEN and CDR2 as SYDVKM. The CDR3 consists of 20 residues. Trimming took 1 base from V and 0 from J; bases not matched to a gene: 10. In DNA form, the CDR3 reads TGTGCCAGCAGTTTATTTCCTTTCACAGGGGGCAGCTCTGGGGCCAACGTCCTGACTTTC. It codes for CASSLFPFTGGSSGANVLTF.

The rearrangement links TRBV18 to TRBJ2-3; tentatively, D is TRBD1 (5 bases). CDR1 is KGHSH, CDR2 LQKENI, per germline. Trimming removed 6 bases at V and 2 bases at J, with 12 bases between. This CDR3 contains 14 residues. The CDR3 DNA reads TGTGCCAGCTCGGGGCGACGTTACACAGATACGCAGTATTTT. Its protein product is CASSGRRYTDTQYF.

The chain has TRBV2 and TRBJ2-1, with a tentative D call TRBD1 (6 bases). The CDR3 has 13 amino acids. With 10 bases removed from V and 3 bases from J, the gap between germline ends came to 13 bases. Germline values: CDR1 SNHLY, CDR2 FYNNEI. This CDR3 reads CANTTGFYNEQFF. The CDR3 DNA sequence: TGTGCCAACACAACAGGGTTCTACAATGAGCAGTTCTTC.

This clone is a singleton in its sample. This chain uses TRBV4-2 with TRBJ1-4; D is undetermined. The V gene lost 2 bases and the J gene lost 5 bases, with 12 bases spanning the gap. Germline V gene sequence: CDR1 LGHNA, CDR2 YNFKEQ. This CDR3 comprises 15 residues. This CDR3 reads CASSQMARENEKLFF. The CDR3 region has the DNA TGTGCCAGCAGCCAAATGGCACGGGAGAATGAAAAACTGTTTTTT.

This clone was seen only a few times. The chain links TRBV5-6 to TRBJ1-1, with D possibly being TRBD1 (6 bases). V lost 2 bases to trimming and J lost 1 base, with 9 bases between them. The germline CDR1 and CDR2 sequences are SGHDT and YYEEEE. The CDR3 loop spans 14 amino acids. The CDR3, as DNA: TGTGCCAGCAGCTTAGGGGGACCGAACACTGAAGCTTTCTTT. It codes for CASSLGGPNTEAFF.

This sequence joins TRBV6-5 and TRBJ2-7, with 7 bases that match TRBD1. CDR1 and CDR2 from the germline V gene are MNHEY and SVGAGI. The CDR3 consists of 15 residues. V gave up 2 bases and J gave up 7 bases; unmatched junction bases: 11. The CDR3 DNA sequence: TGTGCCAGCAGTTACCCCGGGACAGAACTGGCTGAGCAGTACTTC. Residues: CASSYPGTELAEQYF.

The chain has TRBV6-5 and TRBJ2-1; 8 positions agree with TRBD2. Germline CDR1 MNHEY, CDR2 SVGAGI. J gave up 8 bases and V 10 bases, and 7 bases lay outside the gene matches. The CDR3 is 12 residues long. The CDR3 sequence is CATLSGTDEQFF. In nucleotides, the CDR3 is TGTGCCACCCTTAGCGGGACCGATGAGCAGTTCTTC.

The chain combines TRBV27 with TRBJ2-7; D not resolved. Deletions cut 2 bases from V and 6 bases from J, with 11 bases between. CDR3 length: 13 amino acids. Germline V gene data show CDR1 as MNHEY and CDR2 as SMNVEV (reference sequence). The CDR3 sequence: CASSLDRRFEQYF. DNA for the CDR3: TGTGCCAGCAGTTTAGATCGGCGGTTCGAGCAGTACTTC.

The V call is TRBV2, the J call TRBJ2-7, with TRBD2 identical over 7 bases. The germline V gene has CDR1 SNHLY and CDR2 FYNNEI. This CDR3 is built from 15 residues. The V gene end was trimmed by 3 bases and the J gene end by 3 bases; junction bases not matched to a gene: 8. CDR3 region: CASSDSIGGSYEQYF. In DNA form, the CDR3 reads TGTGCCAGCAGTGACTCTATTGGCGGGAGCTACGAGCAGTACTTC.

The chain links TRBV10-3 to TRBJ2-5, with TRBD2 identical over 9 bases. The CDR3 covers 18 residues. The germline CDR1 and CDR2 sequences are ENHRY and SYGVKD. J lost 2 bases, V lost 2 bases, and 12 bases had no gene match. The CDR3 reads CAISERWWGSGSQETQYF. The CDR3 DNA sequence: TGTGCCATCAGTGAGCGATGGTGGGGTAGCGGGAGTCAAGAGACCCAGTACTTC.

The chain employs TRBV5-4 and TRBJ2-1; D ambiguous. CDR1 SGHNT and CDR2 YYREEE come from the germline V gene (reference sequence). With 3 bases removed from V and 5 bases from J, the gap between germline ends came to 12 bases. This CDR3 has 14 amino acids. The CDR3: CASSWVGNDNEQFF. In DNA, the CDR3 is TGTGCCAGCAGCTGGGTGGGCAACGACAATGAGCAGTTCTTC. The variable domain in full, completed from reference TRBV5-4 and TRBJ2-1, reads ETGVTQSPTHLIKTRGQQVTLRCSSQSGHNTVSWYQQALGQGPQFIFQYYREEENGRGNFPPRFSGLQFPNYSSELNVNALELDDSALYLCASSWVGNDNEQFFGPGTRLTVL.

This clone is a singleton in its sample. The chain uses TRBV5-6 and TRBJ1-2, with D perhaps matching TRBD1 (5 bases). CDR3 length: 13 amino acids. The germline V gene encodes CDR1 SGHDT and CDR2 YYEEEE. Trimming took 7 bases from V and 3 from J, leaving 13 bases between them. CDR3 nucleotide sequence: TGTGCCAGCGGACAAGAAGGAGACTATGGCTACACCTTC. It encodes CASGQEGDYGYTF.

This rearrangement joins TRBV6-5 to TRBJ2-3; TRBD2 is a possible D gene (5 bases). This CDR3 is 15 amino acids long. Trimming left V 6 bases short and J 4 bases short, with 17 bases between. Germline CDR1 reads MNHEY; CDR2 reads SVGAGI. The CDR3 DNA is TGTGCCAGCAGCCCTTACCTTACTAGTTCAGATACGCAGTATTTT. Translated, it gives CASSPYLTSSDTQYF.

The chain links TRBV10-3 to TRBJ2-4, with 8 bases that match TRBD2. The V and J ends lost 2 bases and 0 bases, in that order; junction bases with no gene match: 9. Germline V lookup: CDR1 ENHRY, CDR2 SYGVKD. The CDR3 consists of 18 residues. The CDR3 DNA reads as TGTGCCATCAGTGAGATACTAGCGGTCGCTCTAGCCAAAAACATTCAGTACTTC. Encoded protein: CAISEILAVALAKNIQYF.

Regarding this clone: A far larger clone is just one base off, so this is likely a read error. The final CDR3 position lacks the conserved phenylalanine or tryptophan, pointing to a likely read error. The genes are TRBV5-6 and TRBJ1-5; 7 nucleotides align to TRBD1. Germline CDR1 is SGHDT and CDR2 is YYEEEE. J was trimmed by 2 bases and V by 0 bases; bases with no gene match: 5. This CDR3 is 16 amino acids long. This CDR3 reads CASSLAGGFGNQPQHI. The CDR3, as DNA: TGTGCCAGCAGCTTGGCAGGGGGGTTTGGCAATCAGCCCCAGCATATT.

The V call is TRBV29-1, the J call TRBJ2-7; the match to TRBD1 covers 7 bases. This CDR3 contains 13 residues. Germline CDR1 reads SQVTM; CDR2 reads ANQGSEA. The V segment lost 4 bases and the J segment 2 bases; nucleotides outside the gene matches: 5. This CDR3 reads CSVVGTEAYEQYF. The CDR3 DNA follows: TGCAGCGTTGTAGGGACAGAGGCCTACGAGCAGTACTTC.

The chain uses TRBV27 and TRBJ2-3, with 12 bases aligning to TRBD2. V dropped 5 bases and J dropped 1; count of bases not matched to a gene: 16. CDR1 and CDR2 (germline): MNHEY, SMNVEV (reference sequence). This CDR3 spans 20 amino acids. CDR3 protein: CASSVLGLAGQERGTDTQYF. The CDR3 DNA sequence: TGTGCCAGCAGTGTCTTAGGACTAGCGGGACAGGAGAGGGGCACAGATACGCAGTATTTT.

V and J are TRBV7-3 and TRBJ2-2; 10 nucleotides line up with TRBD1. The CDR3 is 16 residues long. With V trimmed by 9 bases and J by 7 bases, 14 bases remained unmatched. The V gene's germline CDR1 is SGHTA and CDR2 FQGTGA. CDR3: CASPGRDRGMVGELFF. In nucleotides, the CDR3 is TGTGCCAGTCCGGGGAGGGACAGGGGTATGGTCGGGGAGCTGTTTTTT.

This sequence joins TRBV10-3 and TRBJ1-6; no firm D call. The CDR3 runs to 14 residues. Per the germline V gene, CDR1 is ENHRY and CDR2 is SYGVKD. Trimming stripped 4 bases from V and 8 bases from J, with 12 bases between. The DNA for the CDR3 is TGTGCCATCAGTGCCAGACTTAAATATTCACCCCTCCACTTT. As protein: CAISARLKYSPLHF.

Worth noting for this clone: Relative to the germline gene, one junction end is altered; a read error may explain this. The chain has TRBV6-5 and TRBJ2-2, with D perhaps matching TRBD2 (7 bases). The CDR3 is 14 residues long. The germline V gene has CDR1 MNHEY and CDR2 SVGAGI. The CDR3 DNA reads as TGTGCCAGCAGTTACTCAACCCGGAGGGGGGGAGCTGTTTTT. This sequence encodes CASSYSTRRGGAVF.

This clone is labeled hyperexpanded (1% or more). This chain uses TRBV5-6 with TRBJ1-5; 7 bases are a match to TRBD1. Trimming cost V 0 bases and J 2 bases; bases outside gene matches: 5. The CDR3 covers 16 residues. Germline CDR1 is SGHDT and CDR2 is YYEEEE. The CDR3 coding sequence is TGTGCCAGCAGCTTGGCAGGGGGGTTTGGCAATCAGCCCCAGCATTTT. It is translated as CASSLAGGFGNQPQHF.

V usage is TRBV9 and J usage is TRBJ2-7; 8 bases are shared with TRBD1. This CDR3 spans 14 amino acids. CDR1 SGDLS and CDR2 YYNGEE come from the germline V gene. V dropped 4 bases and J dropped 5; count of bases not matched to a gene: 8. The DNA for the CDR3 is TGTGCCAGCAGCCTTTATTGGACAGGGAACGAGCAGTACTTC. Translated, it gives CASSLYWTGNEQYF.

This clone was counted once. The V and J genes are TRBV29-1 and TRBJ2-1, with a possible D match to TRBD2 (5 bases). This CDR3 region has 18 residues. V was clipped by 4 bases and J by 0 bases, with 22 bases between them. CDR1 is SQVTM, CDR2 ANQGSEA, per germline. The CDR3 loop is CSVVSRGFDRSSYNEQFF. CDR3 in DNA: TGCAGCGTTGTTTCTCGAGGGTTCGACCGGAGCTCCTACAATGAGCAGTTCTTC.

V and J are TRBV27 and TRBJ2-1; 12 nucleotides line up with TRBD1. Germline V CDR1 and CDR2: MNHEY, SMNVEV (reference sequence). The CDR3 contains 18 residues. Germline trimming cut 3 bases from V and 5 bases from J; bases unmatched to any gene: 11. The CDR3 sequence is CASSFLLRDRGPHNEQFF. The CDR3 region has the DNA TGTGCCAGCAGTTTTCTACTCCGGGACAGGGGGCCCCACAATGAGCAGTTCTTC.

The gene calls are TRBV27 and TRBJ1-2, with D perhaps matching TRBD1 (6 bases). This CDR3 has 14 amino acids. Germline V lookup: CDR1 MNHEY, CDR2 SMNVEV (reference sequence). Trimming cost V 4 bases and J 4 bases, with 13 bases left between them. CDR3 in DNA: TGTGCCAGCAGTTCCGGACAGAACCTCTATGGCTACACCTTC. Its protein product is CASSSGQNLYGYTF.

V gene TRBV4-1 combines with J gene TRBJ1-5; D is unclear. The CDR3 has 13 amino acids. V lost 0 bases and J lost 7, with 7 bases in between. CDR1 MGHRA and CDR2 YSYEKL come from the germline V gene. CDR3 nucleotide sequence: TGCGCCAGCAGCCAAGATATGAGCCAGCCCCAGCATTTT. Its translation: CASSQDMSQPQHF.

This clone is categorized as large (0.1 to 1%). The chain combines TRBV5-4 with TRBJ2-3, with D perhaps TRBD1 (5 bases). This CDR3 has 16 residues. Between the trimmed V and J ends, which lost 1 base and 1 base, there was a span of 13 bases. Germline-derived CDR1 and CDR2 are SGHNT and YYREEE (reference sequence). In nucleotides, the CDR3 is TGTGCCAGCAGCTTGCTAACAGGATGGGGCACAGATACGCAGTATTTT. Encoded protein: CASSLLTGWGTDTQYF.

The gene calls are TRBV13 and TRBJ2-2, with TRBD1 matching 10 bases. Germline V lookup: CDR1 PRHDT, CDR2 FYEKMQ (reference sequence). Trimming removed 3 bases from V and 7 bases from J; junction bases left unmatched: 8. This CDR3 contains 16 residues. The DNA of the CDR3 is TGTGCCAGCAGCTTCGACAGGGGGCTGCCGGGCGGGGAGCTGTTTTTT. Protein product: CASSFDRGLPGGELFF.

This clone was picked up a small number of times. Other DNA sequences in the same sample also yield this CDR3. The V gene is TRBV6-6, the J gene TRBJ2-7; 8 bases fit TRBD2. The junction had 5 bases not matched to a gene; V was cut back by 2 bases and J by 2 bases. Germline assignment: CDR1 MNHNY and CDR2 SVGAGI (reference sequence). The CDR3 contains 15 residues. Here the CDR3 DNA reads TGTGCCAGCAGTTACGATACTAGCGGTGCCTACGAGCAGTACTTC. Translation gives CASSYDTSGAYEQYF.

The chain recombines TRBV6-1 with TRBJ1-2; TRBD1 is a possible D gene (5 bases). Trimming stripped 1 base from V and 7 bases from J, with 10 bases between. The CDR3 extends over 13 amino acids. The V gene's germline CDR1 is MNHNS and CDR2 SASEGT. This CDR3 reads CASSEGWRGGYTF. In DNA, the CDR3 is TGTGCCAGCAGTGAAGGGTGGAGGGGTGGCTACACCTTC.